This T cell receptor beta chain was documented in a study of T cell changes during pregnancy in multiple sclerosis. The protocol was immunoSEQ multiplex PCR, while the TCRdb copy is restricted to in-frame clones and leaves out a portion. The repertoire holds around 56,000 clones, roughly 94% seen once, with 2% to 3% in the top ten. This CDR3 region has 14 residues. Germline V gene lookup returns CDR1 GTSNPN and CDR2 SVGIG (reference sequence). Trimming at V came to 2 bases and at J to 1 base, leaving 3 bases not matched to a gene. The source was CD8+ T cells from peripheral blood mononuclear cells, collected after pregnancy. This sequence was found in a female donor with multiple sclerosis, enrolled in a pregnancy study. V is TRBV30 and J is TRBJ1-1; 8 nucleotides agree with TRBD1. The CDR3, as DNA: TGTGCCTGGAGTCACAGGGGGAGGAACACTGAAGCTTTCTTT. This codes for CAWSHRGRNTEAFF.